The text below deals with one TCR beta chain. The library had UMIs added by 3' ligation of an oligonucleotide to TCR cDNA. Reverse transcription used DNase-treated unsorted total RNA, aiming for roughly 1 to 1,100 ng. This specimen belongs to a study of naive and memory T cell subsets. Trimming took 2 bases from V and 6 from J, leaving 10 bases between them. The V gene's germline CDR1 is LGHNT and CDR2 FRNRAP. The CDR3 consists of 13 residues. Four PCR rounds used nested alpha and beta constant region primers plus the SP2 primer. Using its own MiXCR run on the 5' RACE reads, TCRdb lists one record per CDR3 protein. The sample carries 56,000 or so distinct CDR3 sequences, 6.5% to 8.5% recorded once.

The sequence came from a female donor in good health. The chain has TRBV12-5 and TRBJ1-1; D is unclear. The CDR3 coding sequence is TGTGCTAGTGGTTTGAGCGGGGTACCTGAAGCTTTCTTT. This translates into CASGLSGVPEAFF.